Listed below are T cell receptor beta chains from one sample, sequenced in a study of PD-1 blockade in classical Hodgkin lymphoma. Measured with immunoSEQ multiplex PCR; TCRdb has only the in-frame clones, and not every one. The sample records around 25,000 clones, 70% to 90% being singletons. The source material was peripheral blood mononuclear cells (PBMCs), sampled before the fourth cycle of nivolumab. The receptors shown here come from a human donor with classical Hodgkin lymphoma. Each CDR3 is given without its conserved first and last residue. A D gene is named only where the DNA matches it firmly. Not every row has a clone size; where given, it reads once, few, many or a size class.

d_gene	v_gene	abundance	CDR3aa
TRBD2	TRBV29-1	-	SVEAALAGEYSTSTDTQY
-	TRBV6-1	-	ASSVNRQGASPLH
-	TRBV7-9	-	ASSLVSLTSEAF
-	TRBV11-3	-	ASSLEGSYNEQF
-	TRBV4-2	once	ASSHPGGVNTEAF
-	TRBV5-1	-	ASSLVISSGAEAF
TRBD2	TRBV13	-	ASSSGLARNEQF
TRBD1	TRBV18	large	ASSPGTGLLLRYEQY
TRBD2	TRBV28	-	ASSLSLGLAADTQY
-	TRBV6-5	-	ASSYSRTALEETQY
-	TRBV19	-	ASSITEETQY
-	TRBV21-1	-	ASSKDVEELAGAGELF
-	TRBV4-1	-	ASSQVGGDQPQH
TRBD2	TRBV7-9	-	ASSLPPRLAGVQNTQY
TRBD2	TRBV11-2	-	ASSSRLASTDTQY
TRBD2	TRBV19	-	ASSIAASGRRAQY
-	TRBV15	-	ATGSALNTEAF
TRBD1	TRBV6-5	-	ASSRDRVSGKLF
-	TRBV7-3	-	ASRPGPLGGELF
-	TRBV4-1	-	ASSLFVGVAYEQY
-	TRBV6-5	-	ASLETGARNEQF
TRBD1	TRBV23-1	few	ASSLRDRGNQPQH
TRBD2	TRBV7-9	-	ASNAGGSYEQY
TRBD2	TRBV7-2	-	ASSLVSGSNEQY
-	TRBV9	-	ASSREGNTNEKLF
TRBD2	TRBV10-1	few	ASSDFPRLAAHNEQF
TRBD2	TRBV13	-	ASSTGLAVDTQY
-	TRBV6-5	few	ASSYSGRISYEQY
TRBD1	TRBV9	-	ASSPTGWNTIY
TRBD2	TRBV6-1	-	ASSAREFTGELF
-	TRBV5-1	-	ASSLVPSGATNEKLF
TRBD1	TRBV2	-	ASSGTGGLSEQY
TRBD1	TRBV6-1	-	ASISDRDGVEAF